This TCR beta chain derives from a study of cytomegalovirus exposure and HLA in healthy donors. Study background: Assignment to the Caucasian-associated ancestry cluster applied to approximately 80% of the approximately 400 genotyped donors. The study, taken as a whole, reports: Three of the chains that were CMV-associated were confirmed in vitro to be specific for CMV antigens. A missense DCLRE1C variant was associated with V- and J-gene trimming of TCR beta chains in a later analysis, and an independent cohort replicated the association. Some V segments (TRBV6-2 and TRBV6-3 among them) were excluded as indistinguishable.

J lost 3 bases, V lost 4 bases, and 9 bases had no gene match. The CDR3 loop spans 14 amino acids. CDR1 is SQVTM, CDR2 ANQGSEA, per germline. A multiplex PCR was run with 60 Vbeta primers and 13 Jbeta primers. TCRdb keeps only in-frame clones here, not all; method: immunoSEQ multiplex PCR. The sample includes around 140,000 clones, around 82% of them seen just once. Remarks on this clone: Antigen unknown.

The genes are TRBV29-1 and TRBJ2-7, with 7 bases fitting TRBD1. Material: PBMCs. This receptor was obtained from a female donor in good health and CMV-seronegative. The CDR3 sequence is CSVAGQGVNYEQYF. In DNA, the CDR3 is TGCAGCGTTGCTGGGCAGGGGGTGAACTACGAGCAGTACTTC.